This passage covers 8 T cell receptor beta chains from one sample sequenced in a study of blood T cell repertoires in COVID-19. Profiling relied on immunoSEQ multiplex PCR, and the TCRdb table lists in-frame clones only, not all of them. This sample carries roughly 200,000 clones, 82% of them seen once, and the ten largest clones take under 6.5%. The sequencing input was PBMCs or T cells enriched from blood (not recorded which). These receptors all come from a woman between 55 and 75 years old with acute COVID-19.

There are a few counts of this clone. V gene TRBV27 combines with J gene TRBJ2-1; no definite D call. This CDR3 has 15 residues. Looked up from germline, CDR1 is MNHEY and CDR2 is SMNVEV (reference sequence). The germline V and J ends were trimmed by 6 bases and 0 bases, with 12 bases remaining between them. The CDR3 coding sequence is TGTGCCAGCAGCCGACTGAAAAGCTCCTACAATGAGCAGTTCTTC. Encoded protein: CASSRLKSSYNEQFF.

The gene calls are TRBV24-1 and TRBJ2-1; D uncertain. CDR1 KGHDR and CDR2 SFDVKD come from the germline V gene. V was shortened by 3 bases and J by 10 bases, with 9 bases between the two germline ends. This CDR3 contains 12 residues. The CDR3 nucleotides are TGTGCCACCAGTGATCCCCAACGGGAGCAGTTCTTC. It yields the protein CATSDPQREQFF.

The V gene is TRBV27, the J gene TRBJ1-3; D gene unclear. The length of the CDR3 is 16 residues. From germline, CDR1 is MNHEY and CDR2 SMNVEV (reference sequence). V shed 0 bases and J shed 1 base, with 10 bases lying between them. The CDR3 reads CASSLSAGTSGNTIYF. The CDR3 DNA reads TGTGCCAGCAGTTTATCGGCAGGAACTTCTGGAAACACCATATATTTT.

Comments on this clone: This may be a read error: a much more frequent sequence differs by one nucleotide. The CDR3 nucleotides read TGTGCCAGCAGCCAAGATGGAGGGAACACTGAAGCTTTCTTT. Residues: CASSQDGGNTEAFF. The chain links TRBV3-1 (or the pseudogene TRBV3-2) to TRBJ1-1, with D unclear. The CDR3 consists of 14 residues. V was shortened by 0 bases and J by 1 base, with 6 bases between the two germline ends. Germline V gives CDR1 LGHDT, CDR2 YNNKEL (reference sequence).

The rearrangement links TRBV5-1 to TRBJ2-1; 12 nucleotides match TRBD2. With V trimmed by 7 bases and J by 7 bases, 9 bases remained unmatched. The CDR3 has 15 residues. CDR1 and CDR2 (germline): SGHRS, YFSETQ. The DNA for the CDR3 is TGCGCCAGCCTGAATCGGCTAGCGGGAGGGAATGAGCAGTTCTTC. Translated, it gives CASLNRLAGGNEQFF.

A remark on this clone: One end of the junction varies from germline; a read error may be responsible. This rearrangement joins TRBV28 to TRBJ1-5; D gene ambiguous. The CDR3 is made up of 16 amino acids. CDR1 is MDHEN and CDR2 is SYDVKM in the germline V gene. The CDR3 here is CASSPEWANPDHPQHF. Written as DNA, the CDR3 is TGTGCCAGCAGCCCTGAGTGGGCAAACCCCGATCATCCCCAGCATTTT.

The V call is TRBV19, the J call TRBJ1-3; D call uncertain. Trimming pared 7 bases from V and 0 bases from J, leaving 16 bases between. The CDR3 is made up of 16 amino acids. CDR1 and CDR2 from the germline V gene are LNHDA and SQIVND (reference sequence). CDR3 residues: CASTPTTVNSGNTIYF. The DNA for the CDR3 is TGTGCCAGTACCCCGACCACAGTGAACTCTGGAAACACCATATATTTT.

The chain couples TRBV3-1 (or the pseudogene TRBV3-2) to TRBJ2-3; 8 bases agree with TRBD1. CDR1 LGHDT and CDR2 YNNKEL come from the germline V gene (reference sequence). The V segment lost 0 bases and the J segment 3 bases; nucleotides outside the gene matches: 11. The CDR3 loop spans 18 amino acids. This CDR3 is CASSQDPGQDRDTDTQYF. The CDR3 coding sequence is TGTGCCAGCAGCCAAGATCCGGGACAGGACAGGGATACAGATACGCAGTATTTT.